This TCR beta chain was retrieved from a study of CD8+CD57+ T cells in acquired aplastic anemia. Study as a whole: The mean DNA yield obtained from sorted CD4+ and CD8+ cells came to 3 to 4 ug. Notes on the study in general: Overlapping CD8+ CDR3 repertoires of patients and controls contained approximately 29 shared sequences.

On this clonotype itself: Its antigen is unidentified.

Genomic DNA acted as the template from which TCR beta VDJ combination and CDR3 sequence profiling were carried out. MiXCR was run by TCRdb on the reads, yielding one entry per CDR3 protein. The profile shows some 280,000 distinct CDR3 sequences, approximately 55% of them singletons. Trimming took 4 bases from V and 6 from J; bases not matched to a gene: 17. The V gene's germline CDR1 is SGHDT and CDR2 YYEEEE. The CDR3 spans 17 residues. J is TRBJ2-3 and V is TRBV5-6, with 7 bases identical to TRBD1. The sequence was obtained from a human donor with severe aplastic anemia or a healthy control (not recorded which). What was sequenced was sorted CD4+, CD8+, or CD8+CD57+ T cells (not recorded which) from PBMCs. The CDR3 DNA follows: TGTGCCAGCAGCAGAGAGGGGGCAGCAACCCTCAGGGATACGCAGTATTTT. Translating gives CASSREGAATLRDTQYF.